This T cell receptor beta chain stems from a study of blood T cell repertoires in COVID-19. Study-wide background: PBMCs, B-cell-depleted T cells, or T cells provided the cDNA or gDNA that made up the material.

TCRdb's table, derived via immunoSEQ multiplex PCR, lists solely in-frame clones and lacks some. Seen here are approximately 140,000 clones, around nine tenths observed once, and the top ten hold 4% to 4.5%. Sequenced: peripheral blood. The receptor's source is a woman in her 40s with acute or convalescent COVID-19.

CDR3 sequence: CASSFWATGELFF. CDR3 sequence (DNA): TGTGCCAGCAGTTTCTGGGCGACCGGGGAGCTGTTTTTT. The chain uses TRBV27 and TRBJ2-2; no firm D call. Germline V gene sequence: CDR1 MNHEY, CDR2 SMNVEV (reference sequence). V lost 3 bases to trimming and J lost 5 bases, with 7 bases between them. This CDR3 region has 13 residues.